This entry lists 6 T cell receptor beta chains sequenced from one sample in a study of lymphopenia after photon versus proton radiotherapy. Profiling relied on immunoSEQ multiplex PCR, and the TCRdb table lists in-frame clones only, not all of them. The repertoire holds roughly 150,000 clones, with 80% to 90% as singletons. This specimen consisted of peripheral blood, obtained from a patient treated with photon-based radiotherapy. The receptors derive from a man aged 50-59 years with gastric cancer.

The gene calls are TRBV18 and TRBJ2-5; 14 bases align to TRBD2. This CDR3 region has 18 residues. The germline CDR1 and CDR2 sequences are KGHSH and LQKENI. Trimming at V came to 3 bases and at J to 1 base, leaving 7 bases not matched to a gene. CDR3 residues: CASSPPGLAGGRQETQYF. In DNA, the CDR3 is TGTGCCAGCTCACCCCCTGGACTAGCGGGAGGACGCCAAGAGACCCAGTACTTC.

This chain uses TRBV5-1 with TRBJ1-2; possible D gene TRBD1, 5 bases. Germline lookup yields CDR1 SGHRS and CDR2 YFSETQ. The CDR3 is 13 residues long. Trimming cost V 4 bases and J 10 bases, with 17 bases left between them. The CDR3 loop is CASSRGTEDVYTF. The CDR3 nucleotides are TGCGCCAGCAGCCGCGGGACGGAGGATGTCTACACCTTC.

The chain has TRBV5-4 and TRBJ2-1; D might be TRBD1 or TRBD2, each matching 5 bases. The CDR3 consists of 13 residues. Trimming removed 5 bases from V and 3 bases from J, with 9 bases in between. CDR1 and CDR2 (germline): SGHNT, YYREEE (reference sequence). CDR3 loop: CASSRGLYNEQFF. CDR3 bases: TGTGCCAGCAGTCGGGGCCTCTACAATGAGCAGTTCTTC.

There are a few counts of this clone. The chain is built from TRBV7-9 and TRBJ2-1; D is perhaps TRBD2 (5 bases). The V gene lost 3 bases and the J gene lost 1 base, with 10 bases spanning the gap. Germline loops: CDR1 SEHNR, CDR2 FQNEAQ (reference sequence). The CDR3 loop spans 15 amino acids. CDR3 in amino acids: CASSFSRGSYNEQFF. The CDR3 bases are TGTGCCAGCAGCTTCTCCCGGGGTTCCTACAATGAGCAGTTCTTC.

The CDR3 DNA sequence: TGCAGCGTTCGCCAGACTAGCTGGGAAGAGACCCAGTACTTC. The encoded protein is CSVRQTSWEETQYF. The V and J genes are TRBV29-1 and TRBJ2-5; TRBD2 matches at 7 bases. From germline, CDR1 is SQVTM and CDR2 ANQGSEA. The CDR3 is 14 amino acids. Trimming at V came to 5 bases and at J to 3 bases, leaving 9 bases not matched to a gene.

This clone was detected only a few times. The rearrangement uses TRBV19 and TRBJ1-5; 10 bases are a match to TRBD1. Trimming removed 6 bases from V and 8 bases from J; junction bases left unmatched: 10. The CDR3 extends over 15 amino acids. Germline V gene data show CDR1 as LNHDA and CDR2 as SQIVND (reference sequence). CDR3 protein: CASSRGTTGGKPQHF. The DNA of the CDR3 is TGTGCCAGTAGCAGAGGAACGACAGGGGGCAAGCCCCAGCATTTT.